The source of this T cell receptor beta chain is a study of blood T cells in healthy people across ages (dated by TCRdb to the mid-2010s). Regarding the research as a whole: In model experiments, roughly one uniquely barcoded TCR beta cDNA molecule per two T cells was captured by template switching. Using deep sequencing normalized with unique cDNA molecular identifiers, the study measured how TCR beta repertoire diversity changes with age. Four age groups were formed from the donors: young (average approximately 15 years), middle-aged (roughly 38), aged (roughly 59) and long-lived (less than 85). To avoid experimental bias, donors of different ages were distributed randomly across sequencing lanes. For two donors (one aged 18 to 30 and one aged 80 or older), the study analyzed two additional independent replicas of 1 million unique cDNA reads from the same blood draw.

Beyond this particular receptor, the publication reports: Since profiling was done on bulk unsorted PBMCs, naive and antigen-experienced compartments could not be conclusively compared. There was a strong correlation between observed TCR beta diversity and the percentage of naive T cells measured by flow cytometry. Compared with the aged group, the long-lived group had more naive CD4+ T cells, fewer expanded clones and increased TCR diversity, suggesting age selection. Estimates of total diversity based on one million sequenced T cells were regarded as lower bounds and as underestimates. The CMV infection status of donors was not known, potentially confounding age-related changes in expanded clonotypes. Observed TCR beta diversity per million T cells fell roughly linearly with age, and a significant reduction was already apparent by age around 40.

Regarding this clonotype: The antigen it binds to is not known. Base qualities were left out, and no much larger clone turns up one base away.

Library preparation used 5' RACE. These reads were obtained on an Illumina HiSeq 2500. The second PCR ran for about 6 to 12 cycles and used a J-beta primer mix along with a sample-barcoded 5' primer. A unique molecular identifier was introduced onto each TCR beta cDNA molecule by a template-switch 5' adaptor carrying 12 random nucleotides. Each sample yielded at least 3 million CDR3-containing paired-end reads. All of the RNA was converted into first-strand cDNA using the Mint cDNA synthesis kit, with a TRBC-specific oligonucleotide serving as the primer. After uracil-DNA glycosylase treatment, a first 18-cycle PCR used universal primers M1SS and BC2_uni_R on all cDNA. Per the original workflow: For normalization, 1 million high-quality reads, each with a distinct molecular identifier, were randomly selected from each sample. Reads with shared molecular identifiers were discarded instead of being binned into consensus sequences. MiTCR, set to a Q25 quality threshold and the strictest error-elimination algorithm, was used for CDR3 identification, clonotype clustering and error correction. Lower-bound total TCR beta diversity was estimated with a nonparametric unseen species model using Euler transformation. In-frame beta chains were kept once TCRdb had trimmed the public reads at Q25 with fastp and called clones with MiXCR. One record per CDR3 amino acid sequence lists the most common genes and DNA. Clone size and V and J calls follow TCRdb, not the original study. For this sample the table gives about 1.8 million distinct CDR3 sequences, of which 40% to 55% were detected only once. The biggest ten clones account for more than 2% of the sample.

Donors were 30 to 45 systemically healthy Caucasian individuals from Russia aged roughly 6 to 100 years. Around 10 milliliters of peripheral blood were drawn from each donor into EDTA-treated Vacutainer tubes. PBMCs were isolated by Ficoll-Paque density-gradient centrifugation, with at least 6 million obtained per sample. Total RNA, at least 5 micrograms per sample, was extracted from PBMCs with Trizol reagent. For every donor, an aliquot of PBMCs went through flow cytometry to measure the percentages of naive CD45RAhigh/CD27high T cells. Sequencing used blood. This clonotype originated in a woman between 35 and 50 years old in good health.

CDR3 reads: CASSETGTHTDTQYF. The nucleotides read TGTGCCAGCAGTGAGACCGGGACGCACACAGATACGCAGTATTTT. The rearranged segments are TRBV25-1 and TRBJ2-3, with the D assignment possibly TRBD1 or TRBD2, given 5 matching bases for each. At the junction V is shortened by 3 bases and J by 2 bases, with 12 bases in between. From a lookup of the germline V gene, CDR1 and CDR2 are MGHDK and SYGVNS. Its CDR3 holds 15 amino acids, cysteine through phenylalanine. Solely the CDR3 DNA is kept, with 45 bases framed from the first base. With all but the CDR3 taken from the reference TRBV25-1 and TRBJ2-3 genes, the full variable domain is: EADIYQTPRYLVIGTGKKITLECSQTMGHDKMYWYQQDPGMELHLIHYSYGVNSTEKGDLSSESTVSRIRTEHFPLTLESARPSHTSQYLCASSETGTHTDTQYFGPGTRLTVL.